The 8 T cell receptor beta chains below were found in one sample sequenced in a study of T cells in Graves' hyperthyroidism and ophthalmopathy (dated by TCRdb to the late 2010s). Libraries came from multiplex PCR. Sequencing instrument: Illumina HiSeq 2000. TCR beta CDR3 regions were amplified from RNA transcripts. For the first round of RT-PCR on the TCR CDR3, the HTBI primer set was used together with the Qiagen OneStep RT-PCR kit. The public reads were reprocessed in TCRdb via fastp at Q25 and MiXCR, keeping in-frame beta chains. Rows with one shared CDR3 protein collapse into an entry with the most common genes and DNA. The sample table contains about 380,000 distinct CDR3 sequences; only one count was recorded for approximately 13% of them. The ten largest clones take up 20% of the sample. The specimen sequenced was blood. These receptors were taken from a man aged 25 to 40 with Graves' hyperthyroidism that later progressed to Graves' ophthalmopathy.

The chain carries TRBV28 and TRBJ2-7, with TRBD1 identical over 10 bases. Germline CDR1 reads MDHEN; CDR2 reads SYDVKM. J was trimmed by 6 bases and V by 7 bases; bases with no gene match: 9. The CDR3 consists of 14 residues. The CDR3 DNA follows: TGTGCCAGCACCGAATTCCGGGACAGGGGCGAGCAGTACTTC. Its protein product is CASTEFRDRGEQYF. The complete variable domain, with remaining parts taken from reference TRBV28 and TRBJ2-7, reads DVKVTQSSRYLVKRTGEKVFLECVQDMDHENMFWYRQDPGLGLRLIYFSYDVKMKEKGDIPEGYSVSREKKERFSLILESASTNQTSMYLCASTEFRDRGEQYFGPGTRLTVT.

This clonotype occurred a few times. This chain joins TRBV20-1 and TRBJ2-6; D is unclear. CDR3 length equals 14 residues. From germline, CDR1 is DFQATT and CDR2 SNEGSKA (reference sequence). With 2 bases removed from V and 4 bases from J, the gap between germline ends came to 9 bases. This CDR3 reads CSARPGGGANVLTF. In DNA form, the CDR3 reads TGCAGTGCTAGACCCGGTGGAGGGGCCAACGTCCTGACTTTC.

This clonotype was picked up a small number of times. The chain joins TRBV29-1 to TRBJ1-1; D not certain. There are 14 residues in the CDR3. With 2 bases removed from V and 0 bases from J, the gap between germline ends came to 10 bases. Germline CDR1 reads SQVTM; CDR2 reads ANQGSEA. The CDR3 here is CSVEIEGLNTEAFF. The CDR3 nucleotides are TGCAGCGTTGAAATCGAGGGCCTGAACACTGAAGCTTTCTTT.

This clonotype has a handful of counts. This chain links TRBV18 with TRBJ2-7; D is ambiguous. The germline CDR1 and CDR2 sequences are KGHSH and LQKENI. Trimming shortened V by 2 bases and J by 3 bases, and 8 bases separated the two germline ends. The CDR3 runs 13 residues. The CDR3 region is CASSPGKHYEQYF. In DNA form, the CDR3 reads TGTGCCAGCTCACCAGGTAAACACTACGAGCAGTACTTC.

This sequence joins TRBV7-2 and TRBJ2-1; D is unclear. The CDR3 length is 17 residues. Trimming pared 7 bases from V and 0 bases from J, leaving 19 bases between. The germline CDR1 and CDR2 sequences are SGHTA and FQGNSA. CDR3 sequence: CASTFSLIGSSYNEQFF. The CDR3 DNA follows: TGTGCCAGCACCTTTAGCTTAATCGGTAGCTCCTACAATGAGCAGTTCTTC. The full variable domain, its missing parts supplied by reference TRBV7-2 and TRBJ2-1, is GAGVSQSPSNKVTEKGKDVELRCDPISGHTALYWYRQSLGQGLEFLIYFQGNSAPDKSGLPSDRFSAERTGGSVSTLTIQRTQQEDSAVYLCASTFSLIGSSYNEQFFGPGTRLTVL.

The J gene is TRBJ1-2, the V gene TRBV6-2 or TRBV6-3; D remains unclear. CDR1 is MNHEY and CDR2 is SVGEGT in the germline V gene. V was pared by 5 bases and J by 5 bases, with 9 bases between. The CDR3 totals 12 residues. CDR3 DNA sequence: TGTGCCAGCAGTGACCCAGGTTATGGCTACACCTTC. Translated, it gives CASSDPGYGYTF.

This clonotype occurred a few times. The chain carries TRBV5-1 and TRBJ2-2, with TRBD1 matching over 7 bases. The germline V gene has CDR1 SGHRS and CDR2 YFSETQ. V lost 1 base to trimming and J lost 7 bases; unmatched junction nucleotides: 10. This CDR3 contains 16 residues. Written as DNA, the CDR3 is TGCGCCAGCAGCTTGACAGGGGCGGTACCGGTCGGGGAGCTGTTTTTT. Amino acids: CASSLTGAVPVGELFF. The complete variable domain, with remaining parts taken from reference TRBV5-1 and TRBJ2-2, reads KAGVTQTPRYLIKTRGQQVTLSCSPISGHRSVSWYQQTPGQGLQFLFEYFSETQRNKGNFPGRFSGRQFSNSRSEMNVSTLELGDSALYLCASSLTGAVPVGELFFGEGSRLTVL.

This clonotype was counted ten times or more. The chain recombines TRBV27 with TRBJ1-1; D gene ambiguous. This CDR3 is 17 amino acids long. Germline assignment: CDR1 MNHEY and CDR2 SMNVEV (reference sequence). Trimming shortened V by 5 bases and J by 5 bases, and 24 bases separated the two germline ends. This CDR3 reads CASSNLLRGTKGTEAFF. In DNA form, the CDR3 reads TGTGCCAGCAGTAACCTATTACGGGGAACAAAAGGGACTGAAGCTTTCTTT.